This record looks at one T cell receptor (beta chain) sequence and its context. Its antigen is undetermined. The sample originates from a study of OX40 agonist ivuxolimab in advanced cancers. Overall study context: Intravenous ivuxolimab at 0.01 to 10 mg/kg was given to patients every 2 weeks. Partial responses, seen in three patients, involved one hepatocellular carcinoma and two cutaneous melanomas. Mean age approximately 59 years, range about 20 to 79; about 81% male.

V lost 0 bases and J 5 bases, leaving 8 bases between the germline ends. Germline CDR1 SGHRS, CDR2 YFSETQ. The CDR3 has 13 amino acids. TCRdb's copy holds only in-frame clones and misses some; the assay was immunoSEQ multiplex PCR. Seen here are around 70,000 clones, approximately 87% observed once, and the top ten hold more than 0.75%. Findings of the study overall: Several nonresponders also turned out to have low normalized T-cell clonal expansion.

The starting material was CD4+ or CD8+ T cells sorted from blood, obtained in a trial of the OX40 agonist ivuxolimab. The rearrangement uses TRBV5-1 and TRBJ1-1; D remains ambiguous. The TCR sequence derives from an adult with an advanced solid tumor such as melanoma, head and neck, liver or kidney cancer. The CDR3 sequence: CASSLASLTEAFF. For the CDR3, the DNA is TGCGCCAGCAGCTTGGCCAGTCTTACTGAAGCTTTCTTT.